The entry that follows covers one TCR beta chain sequence. V was clipped by 8 bases and J by 10 bases; unmatched bases: 5. The CDR3 extends over 11 amino acids. The data stem from a study of control samples from healthy donors and cancer patients. The protocol was immunoSEQ multiplex PCR, while the TCRdb copy is restricted to in-frame clones and leaves out a portion. The sample shows 190,000 or so clones, around 93% of them seen only once. The sequence derives from a man younger than 30 in good health. The gene calls are TRBV12-3 or TRBV12-4 and TRBJ2-1; 7 nucleotides align to TRBD2. Source material: blood. CDR3 loop: CASRRGEEQFF. The CDR3 region has the DNA TGTGCCAGCCGCCGGGGGGAAGAGCAGTTCTTC.